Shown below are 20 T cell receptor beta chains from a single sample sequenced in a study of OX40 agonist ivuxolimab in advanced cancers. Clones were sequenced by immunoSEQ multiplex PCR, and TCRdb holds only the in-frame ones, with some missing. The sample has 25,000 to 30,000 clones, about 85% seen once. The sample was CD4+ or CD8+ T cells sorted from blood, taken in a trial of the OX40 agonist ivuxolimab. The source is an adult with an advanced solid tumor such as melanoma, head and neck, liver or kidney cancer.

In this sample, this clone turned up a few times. The CDR3 here is CASSQVNYEQYF. Here the CDR3 DNA reads TGTGCCAGCAGCCAAGTGAACTACGAGCAGTACTTC. The chain is built from TRBV14 and TRBJ2-7, with D unresolved. The CDR3 is 12 amino acids. V lost 1 base and J lost 3, with 4 bases in between. CDR1 SGHDN and CDR2 FVKESK come from the germline V gene. The full variable domain, with the rest looked up from reference TRBV14 and TRBJ2-7, is EAGVTQFPSHSVIEKGQTVTLRCDPISGHDNLYWYRRVMGKEIKFLLHFVKESKQDESGMPNNRFLAERTGGTYSTLKVQPAELEDSGVYFCASSQVNYEQYFGPGTRLTVT.

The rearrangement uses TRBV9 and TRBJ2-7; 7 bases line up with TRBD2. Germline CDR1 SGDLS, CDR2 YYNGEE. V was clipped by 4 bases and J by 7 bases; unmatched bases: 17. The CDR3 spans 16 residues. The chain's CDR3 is CASSLDPGEPREEQYF. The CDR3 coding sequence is TGTGCCAGCAGCCTCGATCCCGGGGAACCGCGGGAGGAGCAGTACTTC.

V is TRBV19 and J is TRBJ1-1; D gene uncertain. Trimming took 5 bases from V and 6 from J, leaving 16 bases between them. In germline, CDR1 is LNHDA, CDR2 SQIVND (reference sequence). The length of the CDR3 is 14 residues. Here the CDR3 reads CASSWSLGIPEAFF. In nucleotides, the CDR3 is TGTGCCAGTAGTTGGAGTCTGGGGATACCTGAAGCTTTCTTT.

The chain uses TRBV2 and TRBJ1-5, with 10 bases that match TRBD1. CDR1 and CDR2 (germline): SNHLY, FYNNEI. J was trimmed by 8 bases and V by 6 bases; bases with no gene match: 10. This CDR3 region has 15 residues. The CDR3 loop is CASSAGTGVREPQHF. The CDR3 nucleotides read TGTGCCAGCAGCGCCGGGACAGGGGTTCGGGAGCCCCAGCATTTT. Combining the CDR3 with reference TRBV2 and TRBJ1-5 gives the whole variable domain EPEVTQTPSHQVTQMGQEVILRCVPISNHLYFYWYRQILGQKVEFLVSFYNNEISEKSEIFDDQFSVERPDGSNFTLKIRSTKLEDSAMYFCASSAGTGVREPQHFGDGTRLSIL.

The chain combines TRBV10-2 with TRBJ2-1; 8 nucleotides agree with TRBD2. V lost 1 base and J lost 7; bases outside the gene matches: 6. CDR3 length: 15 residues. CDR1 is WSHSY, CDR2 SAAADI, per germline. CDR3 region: CASSEFSGGANEQFF. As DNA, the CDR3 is TGCGCCAGCAGTGAGTTTTCCGGGGGGGCTAATGAGCAGTTCTTC.

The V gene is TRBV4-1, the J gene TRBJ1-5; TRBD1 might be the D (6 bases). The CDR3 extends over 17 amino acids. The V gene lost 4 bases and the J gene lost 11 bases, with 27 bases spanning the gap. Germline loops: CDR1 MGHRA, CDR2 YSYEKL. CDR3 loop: CASSPYQGGEGVIAQHF. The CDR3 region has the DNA TGCGCCAGCAGCCCATACCAAGGCGGGGAGGGGGTTATCGCCCAGCATTTT.

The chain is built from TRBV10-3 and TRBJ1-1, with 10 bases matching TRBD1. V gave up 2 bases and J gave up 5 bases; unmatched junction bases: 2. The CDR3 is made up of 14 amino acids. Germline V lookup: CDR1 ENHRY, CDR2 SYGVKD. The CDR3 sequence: CAISERDRGTEAFF. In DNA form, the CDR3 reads TGTGCCATCAGTGAGAGGGACAGGGGAACTGAAGCTTTCTTT.

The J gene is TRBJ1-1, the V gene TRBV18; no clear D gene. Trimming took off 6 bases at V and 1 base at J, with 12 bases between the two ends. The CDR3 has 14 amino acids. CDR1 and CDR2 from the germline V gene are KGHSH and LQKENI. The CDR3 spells CASSVRGRNTEAFF. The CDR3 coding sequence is TGTGCCAGCTCCGTGAGAGGGAGGAACACTGAAGCTTTCTTT.

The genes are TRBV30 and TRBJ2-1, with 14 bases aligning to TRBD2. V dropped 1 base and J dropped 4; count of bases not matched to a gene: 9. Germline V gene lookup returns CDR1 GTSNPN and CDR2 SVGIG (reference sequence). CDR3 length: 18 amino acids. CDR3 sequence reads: CAWSEIGGLAGVYNEQFF. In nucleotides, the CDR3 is TGTGCCTGGAGTGAGATCGGGGGACTAGCGGGAGTGTACAATGAGCAGTTCTTC.

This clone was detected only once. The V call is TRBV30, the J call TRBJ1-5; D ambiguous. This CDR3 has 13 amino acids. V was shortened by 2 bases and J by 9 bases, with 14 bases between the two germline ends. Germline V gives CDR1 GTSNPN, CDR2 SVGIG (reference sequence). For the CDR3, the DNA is TGTGCCTGGAGTTCAGGCTACGAGGGGCCCCAGCATTTT. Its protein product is CAWSSGYEGPQHF.

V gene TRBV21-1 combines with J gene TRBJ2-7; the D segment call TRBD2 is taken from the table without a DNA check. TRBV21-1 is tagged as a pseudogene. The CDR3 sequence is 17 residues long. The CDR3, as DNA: TGTGCCAGCAGCAAAGCGCTTTTAGGAGGGGAGCCCTACGAGCAGTACTTC. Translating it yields CASSKALLGGEPYEQYF.

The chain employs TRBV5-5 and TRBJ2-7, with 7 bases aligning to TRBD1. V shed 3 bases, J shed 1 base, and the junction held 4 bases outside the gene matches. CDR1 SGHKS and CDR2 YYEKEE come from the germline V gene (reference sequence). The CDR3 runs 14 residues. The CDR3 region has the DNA TGTGCCAGCAGCTCAACAGGGGTATCCTACGAGCAGTACTTC. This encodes CASSSTGVSYEQYF.

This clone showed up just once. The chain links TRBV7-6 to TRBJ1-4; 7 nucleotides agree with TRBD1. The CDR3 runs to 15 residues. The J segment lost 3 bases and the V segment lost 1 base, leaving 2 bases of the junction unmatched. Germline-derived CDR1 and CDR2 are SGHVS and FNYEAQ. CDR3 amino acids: CASSLGGTANEKLFF. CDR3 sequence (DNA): TGTGCCAGCAGCTTAGGGGGGACAGCTAATGAAAAACTGTTTTTT.

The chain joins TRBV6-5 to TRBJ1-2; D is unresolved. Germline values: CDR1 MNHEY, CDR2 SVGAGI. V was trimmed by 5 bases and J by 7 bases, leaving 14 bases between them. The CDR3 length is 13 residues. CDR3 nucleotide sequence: TGTGCCAGCAGTACTGGTCTACTTGGTGGCTACACCTTC. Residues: CASSTGLLGGYTF.

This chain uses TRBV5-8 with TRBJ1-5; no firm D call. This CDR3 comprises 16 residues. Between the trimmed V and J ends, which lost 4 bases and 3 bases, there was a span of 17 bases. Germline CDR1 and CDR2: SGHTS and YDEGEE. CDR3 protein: CASSPIESFLNQPQHF. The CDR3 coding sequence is TGTGCCAGCAGCCCCATCGAGAGCTTCCTCAATCAGCCCCAGCATTTT. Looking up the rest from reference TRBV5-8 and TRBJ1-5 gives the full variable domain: EAGVTQSPTHLIKTRGQQATLRCSPISGHTSVYWYQQALGLGLQFLLWYDEGEERNRGNFPPRFSGRQFPNYSSELNVNALELEDSALYLCASSPIESFLNQPQHFGDGTRLSIL.

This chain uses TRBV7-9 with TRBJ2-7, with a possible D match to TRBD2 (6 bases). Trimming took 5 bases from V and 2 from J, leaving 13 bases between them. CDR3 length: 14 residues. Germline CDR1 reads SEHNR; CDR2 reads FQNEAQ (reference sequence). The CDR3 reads CASSLEGSTYEQYF. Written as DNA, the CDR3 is TGTGCCAGCAGCCTGGAGGGCTCAACCTACGAGCAGTACTTC.

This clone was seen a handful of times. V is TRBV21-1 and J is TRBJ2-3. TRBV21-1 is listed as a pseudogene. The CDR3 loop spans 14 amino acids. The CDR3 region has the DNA TGTGCCAGCGGTTTGTATAAGAGCACAGATACGCAGTATTTT. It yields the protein CASGLYKSTDTQYF.

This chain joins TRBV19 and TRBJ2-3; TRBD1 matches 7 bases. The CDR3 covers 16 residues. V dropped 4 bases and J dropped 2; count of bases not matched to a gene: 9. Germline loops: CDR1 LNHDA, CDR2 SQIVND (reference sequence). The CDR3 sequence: CASSTRTGANTDTQYF. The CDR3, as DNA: TGTGCCAGTAGTACTCGGACAGGAGCGAACACAGATACGCAGTATTTT.

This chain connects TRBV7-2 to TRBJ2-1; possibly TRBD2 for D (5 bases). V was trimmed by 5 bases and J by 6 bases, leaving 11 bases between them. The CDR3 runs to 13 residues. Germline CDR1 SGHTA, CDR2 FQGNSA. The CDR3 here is CASSPSAGNEQFF. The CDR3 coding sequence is TGTGCCAGCAGCCCGTCCGCGGGCAATGAGCAGTTCTTC.

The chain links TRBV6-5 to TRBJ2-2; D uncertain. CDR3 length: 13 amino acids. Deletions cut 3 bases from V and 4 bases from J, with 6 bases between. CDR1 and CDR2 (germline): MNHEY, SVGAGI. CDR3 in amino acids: CASSYKGTGELFF. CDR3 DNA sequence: TGTGCCAGCAGTTATAAGGGCACCGGGGAGCTGTTTTTT.